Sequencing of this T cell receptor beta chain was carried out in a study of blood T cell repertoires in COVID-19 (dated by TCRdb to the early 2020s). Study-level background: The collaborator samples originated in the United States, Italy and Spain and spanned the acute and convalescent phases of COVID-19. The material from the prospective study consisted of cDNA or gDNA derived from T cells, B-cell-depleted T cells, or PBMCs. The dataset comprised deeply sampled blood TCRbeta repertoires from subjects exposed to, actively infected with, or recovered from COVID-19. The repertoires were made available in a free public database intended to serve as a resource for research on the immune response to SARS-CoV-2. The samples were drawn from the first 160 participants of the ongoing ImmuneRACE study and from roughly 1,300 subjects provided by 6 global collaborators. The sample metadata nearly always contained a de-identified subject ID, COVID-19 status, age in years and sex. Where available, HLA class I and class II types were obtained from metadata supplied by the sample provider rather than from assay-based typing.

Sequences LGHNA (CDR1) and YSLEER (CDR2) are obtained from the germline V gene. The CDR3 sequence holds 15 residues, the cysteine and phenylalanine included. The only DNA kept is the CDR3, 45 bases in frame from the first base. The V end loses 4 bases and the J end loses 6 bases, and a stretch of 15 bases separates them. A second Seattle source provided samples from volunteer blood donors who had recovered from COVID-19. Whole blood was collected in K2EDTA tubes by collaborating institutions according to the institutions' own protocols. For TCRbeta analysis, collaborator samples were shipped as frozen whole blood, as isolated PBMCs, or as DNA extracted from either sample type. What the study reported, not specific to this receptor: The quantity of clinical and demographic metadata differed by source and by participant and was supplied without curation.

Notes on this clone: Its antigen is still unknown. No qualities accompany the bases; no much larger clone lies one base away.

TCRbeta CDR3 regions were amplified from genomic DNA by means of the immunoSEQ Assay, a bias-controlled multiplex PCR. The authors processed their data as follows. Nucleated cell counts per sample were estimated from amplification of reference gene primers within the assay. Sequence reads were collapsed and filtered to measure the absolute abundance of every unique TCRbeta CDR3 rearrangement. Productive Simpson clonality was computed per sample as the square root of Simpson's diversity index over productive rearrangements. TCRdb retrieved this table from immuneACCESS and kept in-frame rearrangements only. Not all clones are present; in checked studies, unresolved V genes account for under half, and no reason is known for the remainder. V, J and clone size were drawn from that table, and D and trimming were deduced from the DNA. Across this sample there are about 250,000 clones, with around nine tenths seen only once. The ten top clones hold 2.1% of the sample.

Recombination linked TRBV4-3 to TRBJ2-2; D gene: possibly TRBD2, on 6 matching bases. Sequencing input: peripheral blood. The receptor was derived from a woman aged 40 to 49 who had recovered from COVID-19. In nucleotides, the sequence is TGCGCCAGCAGCCCTGGAGGGGTGGGTGCCGGGGAGCTGTTTTTT. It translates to CASSPGGVGAGELFF.